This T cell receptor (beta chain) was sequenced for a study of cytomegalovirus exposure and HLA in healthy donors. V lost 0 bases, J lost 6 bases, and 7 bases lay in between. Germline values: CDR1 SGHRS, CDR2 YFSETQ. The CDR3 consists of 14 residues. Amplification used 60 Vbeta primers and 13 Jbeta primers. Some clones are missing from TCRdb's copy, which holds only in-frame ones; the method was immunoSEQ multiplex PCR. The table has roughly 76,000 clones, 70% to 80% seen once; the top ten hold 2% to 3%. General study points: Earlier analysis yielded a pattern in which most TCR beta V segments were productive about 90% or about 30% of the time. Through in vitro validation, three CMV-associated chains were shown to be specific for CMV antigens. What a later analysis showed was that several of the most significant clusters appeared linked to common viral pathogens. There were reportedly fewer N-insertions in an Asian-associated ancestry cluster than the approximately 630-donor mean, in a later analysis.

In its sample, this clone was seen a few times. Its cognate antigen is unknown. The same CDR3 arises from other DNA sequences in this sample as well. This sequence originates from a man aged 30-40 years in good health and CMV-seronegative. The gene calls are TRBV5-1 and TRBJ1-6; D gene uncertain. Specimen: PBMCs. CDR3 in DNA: TGCGCCAGCAGCTTGGGACGAGGTAATTCACCCCTCCACTTT. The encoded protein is CASSLGRGNSPLHF.